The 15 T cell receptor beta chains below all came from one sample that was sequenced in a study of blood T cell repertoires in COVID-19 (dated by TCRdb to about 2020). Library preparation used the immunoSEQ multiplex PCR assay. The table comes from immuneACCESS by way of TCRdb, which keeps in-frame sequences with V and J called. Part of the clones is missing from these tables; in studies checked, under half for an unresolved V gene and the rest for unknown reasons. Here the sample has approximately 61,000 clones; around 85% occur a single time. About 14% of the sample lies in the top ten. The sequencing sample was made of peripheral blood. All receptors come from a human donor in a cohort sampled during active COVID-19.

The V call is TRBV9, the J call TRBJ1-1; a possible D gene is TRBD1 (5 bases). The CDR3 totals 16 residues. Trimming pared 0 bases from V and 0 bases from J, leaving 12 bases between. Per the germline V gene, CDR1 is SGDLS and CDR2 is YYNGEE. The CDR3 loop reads CASSVDHRPMNTEAFF. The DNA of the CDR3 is TGTGCCAGCAGCGTAGACCACAGGCCTATGAACACTGAAGCTTTCTTT.

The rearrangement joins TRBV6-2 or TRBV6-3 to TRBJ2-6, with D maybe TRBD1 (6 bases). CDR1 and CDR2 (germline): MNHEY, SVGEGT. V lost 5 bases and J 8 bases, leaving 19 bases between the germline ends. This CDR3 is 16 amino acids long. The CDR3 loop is CASSRPGQSTSNVLTF. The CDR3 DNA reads TGTGCCAGCAGTCGACCTGGACAGTCGACTTCCAACGTCCTGACTTTC.

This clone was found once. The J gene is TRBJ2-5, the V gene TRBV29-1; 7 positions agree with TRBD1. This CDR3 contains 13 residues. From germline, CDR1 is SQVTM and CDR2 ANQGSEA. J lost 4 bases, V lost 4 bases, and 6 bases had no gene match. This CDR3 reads CSVGIGGRETQYF. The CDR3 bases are TGCAGCGTTGGTATAGGGGGCCGAGAGACCCAGTACTTC.

CDR3 nucleotide sequence: TGCGCCAGCAGCTTCGAGGCTGCCGAGCAGTACTTC. The encoded protein is CASSFEAAEQYF. The chain employs TRBV5-1 and TRBJ2-7, with D uncertain. V gave up 2 bases and J gave up 6 bases, with 9 bases separating them. There are 12 residues in the CDR3. Germline CDR1 and CDR2: SGHRS and YFSETQ.

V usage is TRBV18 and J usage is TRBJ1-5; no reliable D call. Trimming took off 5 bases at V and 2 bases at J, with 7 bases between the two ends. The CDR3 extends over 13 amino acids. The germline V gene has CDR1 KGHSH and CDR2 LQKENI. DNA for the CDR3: TGTGCCAGCTCAAACGGAGGCAATCAGCCCCAGCATTTT. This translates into CASSNGGNQPQHF.

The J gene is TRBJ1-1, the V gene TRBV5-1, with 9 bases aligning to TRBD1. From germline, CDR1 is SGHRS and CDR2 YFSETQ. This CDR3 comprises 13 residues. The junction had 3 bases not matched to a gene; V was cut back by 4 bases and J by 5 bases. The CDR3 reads CASSGQGRTEAFF. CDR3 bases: TGCGCCAGCAGCGGACAGGGGAGGACTGAAGCTTTCTTT.

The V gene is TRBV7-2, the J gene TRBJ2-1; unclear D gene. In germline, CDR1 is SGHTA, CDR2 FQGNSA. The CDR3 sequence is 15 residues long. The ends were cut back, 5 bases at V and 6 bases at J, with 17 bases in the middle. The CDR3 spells CASSPRQSTINEQFF. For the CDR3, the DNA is TGTGCCAGCAGCCCACGTCAAAGTACAATCAATGAGCAGTTCTTC.

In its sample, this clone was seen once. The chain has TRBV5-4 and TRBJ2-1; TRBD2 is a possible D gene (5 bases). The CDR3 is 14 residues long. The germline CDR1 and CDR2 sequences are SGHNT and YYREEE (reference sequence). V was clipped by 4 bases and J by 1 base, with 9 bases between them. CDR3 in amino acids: CASSSGPSYNEQFF. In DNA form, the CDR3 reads TGTGCCAGCAGCAGCGGACCATCCTACAATGAGCAGTTCTTC. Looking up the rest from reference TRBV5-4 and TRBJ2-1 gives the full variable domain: ETGVTQSPTHLIKTRGQQVTLRCSSQSGHNTVSWYQQALGQGPQFIFQYYREEENGRGNFPPRFSGLQFPNYSSELNVNALELDDSALYLCASSSGPSYNEQFFGPGTRLTVL.

This CDR3 reads CASSPGQGFGGYTF. DNA of the CDR3: TGCGCCAGCAGCCCGGGACAGGGCTTTGGCGGCTACACCTTC. This chain uses TRBV5-1 with TRBJ1-2; 9 nucleotides agree with TRBD1. Trimming at V came to 4 bases and at J to 8 bases, leaving 9 bases not matched to a gene. CDR1 and CDR2 (germline): SGHRS, YFSETQ. The CDR3 consists of 14 residues.

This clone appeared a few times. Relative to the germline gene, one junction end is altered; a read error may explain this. CDR3 in amino acids: CASRLRRRQDF. Here the CDR3 DNA reads TGTGCCAGCAGACTGAGACGTAGGCAGGACTTC. The gene calls are TRBV27 and TRBJ2-7; D is ambiguous. The CDR3 consists of 11 residues. Per the germline V gene, CDR1 is MNHEY and CDR2 is SMNVEV (reference sequence).

The CDR3 DNA follows: TGTGCCAGCTGCCTAGCGGGAGCCCACGAGCAGTACTTC. Translation: CASCLAGAHEQYF. This chain links TRBV6-6 with TRBJ2-7, with TRBD2 identical over 10 bases. The germline gives CDR1 MNHNY, CDR2 SVGAGI (reference sequence). The CDR3 contains 13 residues. Losses at the gene ends were 8 bases for V and 5 bases for J; bases not matched to a gene: 6.

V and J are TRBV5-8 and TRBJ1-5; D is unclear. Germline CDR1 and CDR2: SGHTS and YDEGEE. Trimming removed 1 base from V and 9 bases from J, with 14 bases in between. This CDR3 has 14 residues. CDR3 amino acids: CASSLRERSTPQHF. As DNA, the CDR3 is TGTGCCAGCAGCTTGCGGGAGCGGAGTACGCCCCAGCATTTT.

CDR3 loop: CASSSGQTNTEAFF. The DNA for the CDR3 is TGTGCCAGCAGCTCGGGACAGACGAACACTGAAGCTTTCTTT. This chain connects TRBV7-9 to TRBJ1-1; TRBD1 matches at 7 bases. This CDR3 is built from 14 residues. J was trimmed by 1 base and V by 4 bases; bases with no gene match: 3. Germline V CDR1 and CDR2: SEHNR, FQNEAQ (reference sequence).

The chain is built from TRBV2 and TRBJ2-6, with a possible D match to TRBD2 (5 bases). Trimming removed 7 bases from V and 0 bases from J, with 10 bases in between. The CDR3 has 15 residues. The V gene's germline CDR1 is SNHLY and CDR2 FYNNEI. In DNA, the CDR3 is TGTGCCAGCACTGCGGGTACCTCTGGGGCCAACGTCCTGACTTTC. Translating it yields CASTAGTSGANVLTF.

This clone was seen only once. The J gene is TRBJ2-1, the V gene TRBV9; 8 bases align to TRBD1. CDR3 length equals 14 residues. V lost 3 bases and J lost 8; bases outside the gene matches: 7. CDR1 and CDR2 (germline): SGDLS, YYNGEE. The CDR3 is CASSARTGWDEQFF. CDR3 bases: TGTGCCAGCAGCGCACGGACAGGGTGGGATGAGCAGTTCTTC.